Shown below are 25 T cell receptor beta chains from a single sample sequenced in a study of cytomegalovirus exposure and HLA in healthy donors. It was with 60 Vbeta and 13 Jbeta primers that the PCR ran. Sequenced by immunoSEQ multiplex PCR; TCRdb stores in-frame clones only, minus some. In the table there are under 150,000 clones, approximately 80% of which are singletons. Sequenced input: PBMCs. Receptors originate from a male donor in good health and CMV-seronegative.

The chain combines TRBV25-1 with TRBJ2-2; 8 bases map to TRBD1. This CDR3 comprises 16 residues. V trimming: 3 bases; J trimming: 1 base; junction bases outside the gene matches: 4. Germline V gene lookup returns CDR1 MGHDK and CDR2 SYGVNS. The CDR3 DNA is TGTGCCAGCAGTGATTCAGGGACAGGGAACACCGGGGAGCTGTTTTTT. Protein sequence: CASSDSGTGNTGELFF.

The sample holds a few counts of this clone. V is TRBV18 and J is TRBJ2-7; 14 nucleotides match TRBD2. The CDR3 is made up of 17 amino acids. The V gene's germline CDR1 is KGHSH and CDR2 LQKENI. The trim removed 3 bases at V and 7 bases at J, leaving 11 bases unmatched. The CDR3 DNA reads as TGTGCCAGCTCACCGGGGACTAGCGGGGGTACGCTCTTAGAGCAGTACTTC. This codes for CASSPGTSGGTLLEQYF.

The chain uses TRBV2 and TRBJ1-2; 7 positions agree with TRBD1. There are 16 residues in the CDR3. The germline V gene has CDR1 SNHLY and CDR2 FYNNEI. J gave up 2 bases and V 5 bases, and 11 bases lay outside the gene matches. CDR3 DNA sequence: TGTGCCAGCAGTCCGATATACAGGGGTTCGAACTATGGCTACACCTTC. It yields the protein CASSPIYRGSNYGYTF.

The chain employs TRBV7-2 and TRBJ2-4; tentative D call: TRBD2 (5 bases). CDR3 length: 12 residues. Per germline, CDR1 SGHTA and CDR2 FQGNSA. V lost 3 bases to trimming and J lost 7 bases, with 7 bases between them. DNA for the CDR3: TGTGCCAGCAGCTTTGGGGAGAACATTCAGTACTTC. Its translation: CASSFGENIQYF.

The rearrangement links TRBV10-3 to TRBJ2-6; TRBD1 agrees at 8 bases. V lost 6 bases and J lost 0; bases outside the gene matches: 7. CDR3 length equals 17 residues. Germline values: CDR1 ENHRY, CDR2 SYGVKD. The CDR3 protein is CAIRDDRGYSGANVLTF. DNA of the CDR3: TGTGCCATCAGGGATGACAGGGGCTACTCTGGGGCCAACGTCCTGACTTTC.

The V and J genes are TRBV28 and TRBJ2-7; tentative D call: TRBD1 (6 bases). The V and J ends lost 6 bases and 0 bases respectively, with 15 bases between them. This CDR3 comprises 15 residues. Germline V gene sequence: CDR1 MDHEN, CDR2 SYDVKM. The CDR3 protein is CASRFRGPSSYEQYF. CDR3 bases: TGTGCCAGCAGATTCAGGGGCCCCAGCTCCTACGAGCAGTACTTC.

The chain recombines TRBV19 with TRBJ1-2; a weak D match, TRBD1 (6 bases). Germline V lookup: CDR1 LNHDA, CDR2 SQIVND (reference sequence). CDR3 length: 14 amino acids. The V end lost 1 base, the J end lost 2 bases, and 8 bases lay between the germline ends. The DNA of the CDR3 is TGTGCCAGTAGTATAGGACAGGACAACTATGGCTACACCTTC. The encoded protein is CASSIGQDNYGYTF.

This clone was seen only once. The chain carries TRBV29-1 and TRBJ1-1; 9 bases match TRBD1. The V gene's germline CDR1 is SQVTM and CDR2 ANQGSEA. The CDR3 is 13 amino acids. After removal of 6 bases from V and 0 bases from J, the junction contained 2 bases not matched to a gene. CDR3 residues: CSVRDRVNTEAFF. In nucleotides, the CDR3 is TGCAGCGTCCGGGACAGGGTGAACACTGAAGCTTTCTTT. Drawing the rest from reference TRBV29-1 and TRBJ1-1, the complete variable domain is SAVISQKPSRDICQRGTSLTIQCQVDSQVTMMFWYRQQPGQSLTLIATANQGSEATYESGFVIDKFPISRPNLTFSTLTVSNMSPEDSSIYLCSVRDRVNTEAFFGQGTRLTVV.

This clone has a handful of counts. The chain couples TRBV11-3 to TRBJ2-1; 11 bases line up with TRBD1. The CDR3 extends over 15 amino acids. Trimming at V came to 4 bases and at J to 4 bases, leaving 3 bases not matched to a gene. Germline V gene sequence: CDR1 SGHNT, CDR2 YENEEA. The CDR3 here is CASSYGQGAYNEQFF. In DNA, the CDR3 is TGTGCCAGCAGCTACGGACAGGGGGCTTACAATGAGCAGTTCTTC.

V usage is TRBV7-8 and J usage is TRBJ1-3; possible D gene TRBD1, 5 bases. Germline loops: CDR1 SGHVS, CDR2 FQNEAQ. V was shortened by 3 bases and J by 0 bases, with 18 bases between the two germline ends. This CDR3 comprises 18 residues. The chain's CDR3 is CASSFTGTLDFSGNTIYF. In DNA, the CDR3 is TGTGCCAGCAGCTTTACCGGGACTCTCGATTTCTCTGGAAACACCATATATTTT.

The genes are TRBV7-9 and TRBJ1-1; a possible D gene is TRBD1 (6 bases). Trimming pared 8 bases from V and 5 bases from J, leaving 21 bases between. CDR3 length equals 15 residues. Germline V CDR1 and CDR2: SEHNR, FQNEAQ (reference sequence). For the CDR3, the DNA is TGTGCCAGCCGCCCGACAGGTCTCGATACGACTGAAGCTTTCTTT. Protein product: CASRPTGLDTTEAFF.

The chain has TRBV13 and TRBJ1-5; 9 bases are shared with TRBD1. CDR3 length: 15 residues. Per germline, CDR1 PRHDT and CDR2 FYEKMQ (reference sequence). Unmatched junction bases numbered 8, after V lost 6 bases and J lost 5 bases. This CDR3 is CASSIGTGSDQPQHF. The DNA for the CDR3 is TGTGCCAGCAGTATTGGGACAGGGAGTGATCAGCCCCAGCATTTT.

CDR3 loop: CASKGNRWGVSGYTF. The CDR3 bases are TGCGCCAGCAAGGGAAATCGATGGGGAGTAAGCGGCTACACCTTC. The rearrangement links TRBV10-2 to TRBJ1-2, with D unresolved. V was pared by 7 bases and J by 8 bases, with 23 bases between. From germline, CDR1 is WSHSY and CDR2 SAAADI. The CDR3 is 15 amino acids.

In DNA, the CDR3 is TGTGCCTGGGCCGGGATCTACGAGCAGTACTTC. Protein product: CAWAGIYEQYF. The chain employs TRBV30 and TRBJ2-7; the D gene is possibly TRBD2 (5 bases). The CDR3 covers 11 residues. Deletions cut 5 bases from V and 3 bases from J, with 8 bases between. The V gene's germline CDR1 is GTSNPN and CDR2 SVGIG (reference sequence).

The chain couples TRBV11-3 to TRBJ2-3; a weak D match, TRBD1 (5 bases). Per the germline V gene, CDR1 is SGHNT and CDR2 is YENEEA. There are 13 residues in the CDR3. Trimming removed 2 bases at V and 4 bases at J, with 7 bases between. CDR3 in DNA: TGTGCCAGCAGCTTACAGGGCTCAGATACGCAGTATTTT. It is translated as CASSLQGSDTQYF.

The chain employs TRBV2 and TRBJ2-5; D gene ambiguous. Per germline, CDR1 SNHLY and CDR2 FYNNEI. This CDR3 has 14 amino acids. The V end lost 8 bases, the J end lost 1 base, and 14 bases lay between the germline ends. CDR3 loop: CASRLETGQETQYF. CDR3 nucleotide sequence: TGTGCCAGCCGTCTAGAGACTGGCCAAGAGACCCAGTACTTC.

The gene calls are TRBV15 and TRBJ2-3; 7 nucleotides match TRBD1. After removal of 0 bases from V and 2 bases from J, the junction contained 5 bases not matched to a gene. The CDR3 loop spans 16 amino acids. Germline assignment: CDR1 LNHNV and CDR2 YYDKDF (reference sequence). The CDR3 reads CATSREQTGYTDTQYF. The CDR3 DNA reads TGTGCCACCAGCAGAGAACAGACAGGGTACACAGATACGCAGTATTTT.

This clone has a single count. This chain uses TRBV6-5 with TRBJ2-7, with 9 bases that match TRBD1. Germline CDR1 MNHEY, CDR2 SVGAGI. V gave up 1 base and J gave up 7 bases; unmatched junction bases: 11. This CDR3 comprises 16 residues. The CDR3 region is CASSYYGQGLSDEQYF. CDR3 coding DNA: TGTGCCAGCAGTTACTACGGACAGGGGCTATCTGATGAGCAGTACTTC.

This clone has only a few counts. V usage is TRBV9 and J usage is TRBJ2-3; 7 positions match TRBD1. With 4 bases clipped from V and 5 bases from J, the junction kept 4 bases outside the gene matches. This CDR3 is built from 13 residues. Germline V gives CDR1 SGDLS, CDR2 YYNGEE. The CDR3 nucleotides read TGTGCCAGCAGCCCTCAGGGGGTAGATACGCAGTATTTT. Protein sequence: CASSPQGVDTQYF.

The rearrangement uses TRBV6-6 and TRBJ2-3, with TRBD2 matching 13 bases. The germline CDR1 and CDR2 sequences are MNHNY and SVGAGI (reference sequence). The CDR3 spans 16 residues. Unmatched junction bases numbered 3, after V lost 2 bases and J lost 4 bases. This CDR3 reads CASSYGTSGIADTQYF. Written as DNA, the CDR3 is TGTGCCAGCAGTTACGGGACTAGCGGGATAGCAGATACGCAGTATTTT.

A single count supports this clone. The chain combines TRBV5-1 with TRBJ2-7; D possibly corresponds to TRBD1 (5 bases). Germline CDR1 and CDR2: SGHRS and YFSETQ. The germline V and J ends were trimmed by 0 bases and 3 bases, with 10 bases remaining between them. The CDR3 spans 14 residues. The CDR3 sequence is CASSLVGQGYEQYF. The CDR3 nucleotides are TGCGCCAGCAGCTTGGTGGGGCAGGGCTACGAGCAGTACTTC.

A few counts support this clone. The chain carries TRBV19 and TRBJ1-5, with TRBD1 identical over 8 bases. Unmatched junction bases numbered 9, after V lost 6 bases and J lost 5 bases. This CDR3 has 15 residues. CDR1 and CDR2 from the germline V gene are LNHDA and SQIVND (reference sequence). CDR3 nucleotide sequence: TGTGCCAGTAGACAATTTGGACAGGGTGATCAGCCCCAGCATTTT. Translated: CASRQFGQGDQPQHF.

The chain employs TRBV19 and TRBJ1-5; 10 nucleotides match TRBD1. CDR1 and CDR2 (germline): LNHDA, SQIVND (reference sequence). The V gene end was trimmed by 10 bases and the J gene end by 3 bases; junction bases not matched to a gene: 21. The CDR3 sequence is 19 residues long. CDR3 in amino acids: CATCIWGPGTGEVNQPQHF. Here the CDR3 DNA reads TGTGCCACCTGTATCTGGGGTCCCGGGACAGGGGAAGTCAATCAGCCCCAGCATTTT.

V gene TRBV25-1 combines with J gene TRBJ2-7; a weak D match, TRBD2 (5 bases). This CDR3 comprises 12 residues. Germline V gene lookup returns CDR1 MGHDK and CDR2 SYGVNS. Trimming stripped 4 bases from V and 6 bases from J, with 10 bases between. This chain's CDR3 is CASSGGSGEQYF. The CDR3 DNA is TGTGCCAGCAGTGGAGGGTCTGGCGAGCAGTACTTC.

CDR3 loop: CASSLTRPDRGTYNEQFF. In DNA form, the CDR3 reads TGTGCCAGCAGTTTAACCAGGCCGGACAGGGGGACCTACAATGAGCAGTTCTTC. The chain carries TRBV27 and TRBJ2-1, with TRBD1 identical over 10 bases. CDR3 length: 18 residues. Looked up from germline, CDR1 is MNHEY and CDR2 is SMNVEV (reference sequence). V dropped 2 bases and J dropped 2; count of bases not matched to a gene: 9.